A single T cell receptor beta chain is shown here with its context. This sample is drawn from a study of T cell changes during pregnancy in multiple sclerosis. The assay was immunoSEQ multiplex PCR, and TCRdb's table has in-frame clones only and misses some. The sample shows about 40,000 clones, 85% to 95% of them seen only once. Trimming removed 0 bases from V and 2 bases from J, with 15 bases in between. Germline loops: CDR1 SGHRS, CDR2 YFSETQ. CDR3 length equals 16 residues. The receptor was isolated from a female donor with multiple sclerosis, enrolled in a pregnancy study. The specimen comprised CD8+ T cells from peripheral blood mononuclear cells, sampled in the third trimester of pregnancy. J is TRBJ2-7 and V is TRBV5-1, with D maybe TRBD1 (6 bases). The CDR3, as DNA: TGCGCCAGCAGCTTGGACTGGGCAGGGGTTACCTACGAGCAGTACTTC. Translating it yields CASSLDWAGVTYEQYF.